What follows is one TCR beta chain and its context. This specimen comes from a study of blood T cell repertoires in COVID-19. Study summary: Samples representing acute and convalescent COVID-19 were sourced from the United States, Italy and Spain. T cells, B-cell-depleted T cells, or PBMCs provided the cDNA or gDNA that served as material.

V gave up 6 bases and J gave up 1 base, with 12 bases separating them. The CDR3 covers 14 residues. CDR1 and CDR2 from the germline V gene are SNHLY and FYNNEI. TCRdb's table, derived via immunoSEQ multiplex PCR, lists solely in-frame clones and lacks some. The sample consists of around 310,000 clones, roughly 90% of them appearing once. Those enrolled in Seattle joined during active infection and were followed longitudinally afterward. This TCR came from a woman in her 30s with COVID-19, enrolled during active disease. This chain joins TRBV2 and TRBJ1-2; D uncertain. The material sequenced was peripheral blood. DNA of the CDR3: TGTGCCAGCAGGGTGGCAGGACTTAACTATGGCTACACCTTC. This codes for CASRVAGLNYGYTF.